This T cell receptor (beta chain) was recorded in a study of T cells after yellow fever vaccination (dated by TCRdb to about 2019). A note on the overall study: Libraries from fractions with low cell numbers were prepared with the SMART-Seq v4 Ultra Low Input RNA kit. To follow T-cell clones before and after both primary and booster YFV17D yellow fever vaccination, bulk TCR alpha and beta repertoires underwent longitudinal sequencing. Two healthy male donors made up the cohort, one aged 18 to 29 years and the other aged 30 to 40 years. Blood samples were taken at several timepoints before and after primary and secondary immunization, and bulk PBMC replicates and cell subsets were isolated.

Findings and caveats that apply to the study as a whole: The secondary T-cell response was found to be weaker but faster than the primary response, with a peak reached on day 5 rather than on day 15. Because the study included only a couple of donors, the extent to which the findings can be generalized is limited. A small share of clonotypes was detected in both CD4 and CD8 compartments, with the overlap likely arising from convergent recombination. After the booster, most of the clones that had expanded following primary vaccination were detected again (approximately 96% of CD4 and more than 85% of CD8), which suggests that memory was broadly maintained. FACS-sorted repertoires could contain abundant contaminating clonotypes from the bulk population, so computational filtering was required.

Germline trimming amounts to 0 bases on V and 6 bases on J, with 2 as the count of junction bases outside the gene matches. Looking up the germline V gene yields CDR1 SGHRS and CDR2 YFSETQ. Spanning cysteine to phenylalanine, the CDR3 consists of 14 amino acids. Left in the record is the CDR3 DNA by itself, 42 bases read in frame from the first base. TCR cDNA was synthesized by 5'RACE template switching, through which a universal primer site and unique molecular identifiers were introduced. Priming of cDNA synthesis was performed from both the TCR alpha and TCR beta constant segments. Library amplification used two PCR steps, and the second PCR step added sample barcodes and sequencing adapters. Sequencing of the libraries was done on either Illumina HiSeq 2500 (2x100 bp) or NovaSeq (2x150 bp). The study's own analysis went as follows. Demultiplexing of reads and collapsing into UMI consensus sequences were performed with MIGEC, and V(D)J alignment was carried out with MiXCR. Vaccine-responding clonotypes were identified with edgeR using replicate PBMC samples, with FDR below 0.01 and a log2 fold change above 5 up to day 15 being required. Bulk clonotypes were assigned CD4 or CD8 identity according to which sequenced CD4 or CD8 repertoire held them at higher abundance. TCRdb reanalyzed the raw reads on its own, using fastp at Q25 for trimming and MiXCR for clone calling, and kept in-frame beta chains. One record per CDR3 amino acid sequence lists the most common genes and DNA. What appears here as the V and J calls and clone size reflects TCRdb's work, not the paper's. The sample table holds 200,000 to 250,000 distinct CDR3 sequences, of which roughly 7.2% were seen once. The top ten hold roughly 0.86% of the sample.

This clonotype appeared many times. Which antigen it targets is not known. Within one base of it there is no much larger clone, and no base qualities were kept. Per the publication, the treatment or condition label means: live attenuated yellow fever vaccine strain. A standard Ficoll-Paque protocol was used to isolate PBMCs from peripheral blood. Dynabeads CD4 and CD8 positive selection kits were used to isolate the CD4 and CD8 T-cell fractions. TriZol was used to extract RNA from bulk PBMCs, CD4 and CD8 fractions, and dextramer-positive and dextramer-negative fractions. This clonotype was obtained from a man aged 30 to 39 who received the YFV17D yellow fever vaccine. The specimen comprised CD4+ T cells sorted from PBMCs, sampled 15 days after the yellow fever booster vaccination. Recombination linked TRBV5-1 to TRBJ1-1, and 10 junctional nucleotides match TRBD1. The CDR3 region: CASSLGDRGAEAFF. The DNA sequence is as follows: TGCGCCAGCAGCTTGGGGGACAGGGGCGCTGAAGCTTTCTTT.